This TCR beta chain was sequenced during a study of cytomegalovirus exposure and HLA in healthy donors. Findings and caveats of the study: The authors excluded some V segments, including TRBV6-2 and TRBV6-3, as indistinguishable.

Primers: 60 Vbeta forward and 13 Jbeta reverse. The protocol was immunoSEQ multiplex PCR, while the TCRdb copy is restricted to in-frame clones and leaves out a portion. The sample shows under 110,000 clones, around four fifths of them seen only once. Points on this clone: Its antigen remains unknown.

The CDR3 contains 11 residues. V was trimmed by 3 bases and J by 4 bases, leaving 4 bases between them. Germline V gene lookup returns CDR1 DFQATT and CDR2 SNEGSKA (reference sequence). The sequence came from a man between 50 and 59 years old in good health and CMV-seronegative. Sample: PBMCs. The V and J genes are TRBV20-1 and TRBJ2-4, with unresolved D. The CDR3: CSASKKNIQYF. The CDR3, as DNA: TGCAGTGCTAGCAAAAAAAACATTCAGTACTTC.